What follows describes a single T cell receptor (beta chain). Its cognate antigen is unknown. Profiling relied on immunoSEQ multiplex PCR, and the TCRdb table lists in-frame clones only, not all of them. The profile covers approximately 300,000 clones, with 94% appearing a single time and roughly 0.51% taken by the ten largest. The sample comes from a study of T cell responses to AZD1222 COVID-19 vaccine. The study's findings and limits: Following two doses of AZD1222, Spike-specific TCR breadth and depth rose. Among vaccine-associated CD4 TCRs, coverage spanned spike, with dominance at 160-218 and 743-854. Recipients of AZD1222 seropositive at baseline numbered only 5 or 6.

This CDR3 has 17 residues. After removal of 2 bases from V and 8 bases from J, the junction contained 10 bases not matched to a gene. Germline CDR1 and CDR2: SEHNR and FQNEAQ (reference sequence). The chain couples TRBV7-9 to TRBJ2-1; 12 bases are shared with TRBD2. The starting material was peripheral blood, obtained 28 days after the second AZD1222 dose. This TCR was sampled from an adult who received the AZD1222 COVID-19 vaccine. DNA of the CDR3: TGTGCCAGCAGCTTAAGGGGCCTAGCGGGAGGGCAAGATGAGCAGTTCTTC. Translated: CASSLRGLAGGQDEQFF.